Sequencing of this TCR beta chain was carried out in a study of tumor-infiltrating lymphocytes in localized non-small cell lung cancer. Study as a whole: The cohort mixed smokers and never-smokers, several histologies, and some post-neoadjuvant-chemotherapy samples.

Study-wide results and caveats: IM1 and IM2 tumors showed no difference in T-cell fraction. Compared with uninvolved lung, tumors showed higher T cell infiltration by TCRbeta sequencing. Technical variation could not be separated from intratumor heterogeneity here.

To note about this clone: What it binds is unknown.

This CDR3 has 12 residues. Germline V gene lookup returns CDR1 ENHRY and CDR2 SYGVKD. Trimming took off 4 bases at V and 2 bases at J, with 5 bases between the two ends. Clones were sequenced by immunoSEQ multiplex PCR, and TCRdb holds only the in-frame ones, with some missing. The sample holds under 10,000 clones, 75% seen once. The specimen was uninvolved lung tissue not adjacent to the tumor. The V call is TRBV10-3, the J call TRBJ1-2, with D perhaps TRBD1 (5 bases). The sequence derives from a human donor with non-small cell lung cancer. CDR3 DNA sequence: TGTGCCATCAGTGGGGACAACTATGGCTACACCTTC. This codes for CAISGDNYGYTF.